A single sample gave rise to the 27 T cell receptor beta chains below, sequenced in a study of cytotoxic CD8 clonotypes in ibrutinib-treated CLL. Produced via immunoSEQ multiplex PCR; TCRdb's table is partial and in-frame only. The table has 68,000 or so clones, 68% seen once. Specimen: PBMCs, collected after 12 months of ibrutinib treatment. The receptors here all came from a human donor with chronic lymphocytic leukemia.

The CDR3 is CASSQKGLAGANEQFF. The CDR3 DNA is TGTGCCAGCAGCCAAAAAGGGCTAGCGGGGGCCAATGAGCAGTTCTTC. J is TRBJ2-1 and V is TRBV4-2; the match to TRBD2 covers 10 bases. V gave up 2 bases and J gave up 6 bases; unmatched junction bases: 7. There are 16 residues in the CDR3. Germline-derived CDR1 and CDR2 are LGHNA and YNFKEQ.

The V gene is TRBV2, the J gene TRBJ1-4; D is unclear. V was cut by 4 bases and J by 4 bases, with 7 bases left in between. Germline CDR1 reads SNHLY; CDR2 reads FYNNEI. The CDR3 is made up of 13 amino acids. This CDR3 is CASSVKDNEKLFF. The CDR3, as DNA: TGTGCCAGCAGTGTTAAGGATAATGAAAAACTGTTTTTT.

The chain couples TRBV6-4 to TRBJ2-3; D remains unclear. Germline-derived CDR1 and CDR2 are MRHNA and SNTAGT. V was clipped by 5 bases and J by 3 bases, with 9 bases between them. This CDR3 is 13 amino acids long. The CDR3 reads CASSYTETDTQYF. The CDR3 DNA is TGTGCCAGCAGTTATACCGAGACAGATACGCAGTATTTT.

The chain is built from TRBV5-1 and TRBJ1-5, with a tentative D call TRBD1 (6 bases). The CDR3 runs to 15 residues. Germline V lookup: CDR1 SGHRS, CDR2 YFSETQ. Trimming removed 7 bases from V and 4 bases from J, with 18 bases in between. The DNA of the CDR3 is TGCGCCAGCTCTATGGGGGCAGGGATAAATCAGCCCCAGCATTTT. Translated: CASSMGAGINQPQHF. The full variable domain, its missing parts supplied by reference TRBV5-1 and TRBJ1-5, is KAGVTQTPRYLIKTRGQQVTLSCSPISGHRSVSWYQQTPGQGLQFLFEYFSETQRNKGNFPGRFSGRQFSNSRSEMNVSTLELGDSALYLCASSMGAGINQPQHFGDGTRLSIL.

The chain is built from TRBV6-6 and TRBJ1-2; 7 bases match TRBD1. The CDR3 runs 15 residues. CDR1 MNHNY and CDR2 SVGAGI come from the germline V gene (reference sequence). V was clipped by 5 bases and J by 4 bases; unmatched bases: 10. The CDR3 protein is CASSRSTGTVYGYTF. Written as DNA, the CDR3 is TGTGCCAGCAGTCGATCAACCGGGACAGTCTATGGCTACACCTTC.

This clone was counted only a few times. V usage is TRBV7-9 and J usage is TRBJ1-2; D is unclear. V gave up 10 bases and J gave up 4 bases, with 10 bases separating them. Germline loops: CDR1 SEHNR, CDR2 FQNEAQ (reference sequence). CDR3 length equals 11 residues. CDR3 sequence: CATSEGYGYTF. The CDR3 nucleotides read TGTGCCACGTCCGAAGGCTATGGCTACACCTTC. Based on the CDR3 plus reference TRBV7-9 and TRBJ1-2, the full variable domain is DTGVSQNPRHKITKRGQNVTFRCDPISEHNRLYWYRQTLGQGPEFLTYFQNEAQLEKSRLLSDRFSAERPKGSFSTLEIQRTEQGDSAMYLCATSEGYGYTFGSGTRLTVV.

This chain connects TRBV30 to TRBJ1-3; D unclear. V lost 3 bases and J lost 0, with 15 bases in between. The germline V gene has CDR1 GTSNPN and CDR2 SVGIG (reference sequence). CDR3 length equals 16 residues. In nucleotides, the CDR3 is TGTGCCTGGAGCGGAATCGGTCTGGGCTCTGGAAACACCATATATTTT. Amino acid sequence: CAWSGIGLGSGNTIYF.

V is TRBV20-1 and J is TRBJ1-2; D gene uncertain. The CDR3 loop spans 10 amino acids. V gave up 3 bases and J gave up 8 bases, with 7 bases separating them. Germline values: CDR1 DFQATT, CDR2 SNEGSKA (reference sequence). The CDR3 spells CSASSEGYTF. The CDR3 nucleotides read TGCAGTGCTAGTTCAGAGGGCTACACCTTC.

The rearrangement joins TRBV6-1 to TRBJ1-1; D is perhaps TRBD1 (5 bases). Trimming took off 8 bases at V and 1 base at J, with 11 bases between the two ends. The CDR3 runs 13 residues. Germline CDR1 and CDR2: MNHNS and SASEGT. The CDR3 spells CASVDSPNTEAFF. Here the CDR3 DNA reads TGTGCCAGCGTAGACAGTCCGAACACTGAAGCTTTCTTT.

The J gene is TRBJ1-4, the V gene TRBV5-5, with TRBD1 as a possible D gene (5 bases). Looked up from germline, CDR1 is SGHKS and CDR2 is YYEKEE (reference sequence). The CDR3 loop spans 13 amino acids. V dropped 2 bases and J dropped 12 bases, with 14 bases sitting between them. The CDR3 loop reads CASSFATVGELFF. Written as DNA, the CDR3 is TGTGCCAGCAGCTTCGCGACAGTTGGTGAACTGTTTTTT.

The chain carries TRBV4-3 and TRBJ2-3; 8 bases are shared with TRBD1. With V trimmed by 1 base and J by 3 bases, 6 bases remained unmatched. The CDR3 length is 16 residues. CDR1 is LGHNA, CDR2 YSLEER, per germline. CDR3 bases: TGCGCCAGCAGCCAAGTAACAGGGGGTCGTACAGATACGCAGTATTTT. This codes for CASSQVTGGRTDTQYF.

The chain has TRBV6-5 and TRBJ1-5; 9 positions match TRBD1. V trimming: 5 bases; J trimming: 6 bases; junction bases outside the gene matches: 5. Germline lookup yields CDR1 MNHEY and CDR2 SVGAGI. The CDR3 consists of 14 residues. The CDR3 nucleotides read TGTGCCAGCAGTAGGGACAGGGTGGGTCAGCCCCAGCATTTT. As protein: CASSRDRVGQPQHF.

The table lists this clone with a few counts. V usage is TRBV14 and J usage is TRBJ2-5; 9 nucleotides align to TRBD2. The V segment lost 0 bases and the J segment 4 bases; nucleotides outside the gene matches: 9. The CDR3 loop spans 17 amino acids. Germline CDR1 is SGHDN and CDR2 is FVKESK. For the CDR3, the DNA is TGTGCCAGCAGCCAAGATTTCGGGCCGACTAGCGGAGAGACCCAGTACTTC. This codes for CASSQDFGPTSGETQYF.

The gene calls are TRBV19 and TRBJ2-5; 12 positions agree with TRBD2. This CDR3 contains 16 residues. Germline V gene lookup returns CDR1 LNHDA and CDR2 SQIVND (reference sequence). The V segment lost 7 bases and the J segment 2 bases; nucleotides outside the gene matches: 8. The DNA of the CDR3 is TGTGCCAGTACCCCGACTAGCGGGGGAGGGCAAGAGACCCAGTACTTC. Its translation: CASTPTSGGGQETQYF.

The V call is TRBV5-4, the J call TRBJ2-1; 8 bases are shared with TRBD1. The CDR3 has 14 amino acids. J was trimmed by 10 bases and V by 0 bases; bases with no gene match: 6. Per the germline V gene, CDR1 is SGHNT and CDR2 is YYREEE (reference sequence). The CDR3 loop reads CASSLAGTGLEQFF. The CDR3 DNA is TGTGCCAGCAGCTTGGCGGGGACAGGTCTCGAGCAGTTCTTC. The full variable domain, with the rest looked up from reference TRBV5-4 and TRBJ2-1, is ETGVTQSPTHLIKTRGQQVTLRCSSQSGHNTVSWYQQALGQGPQFIFQYYREEENGRGNFPPRFSGLQFPNYSSELNVNALELDDSALYLCASSLAGTGLEQFFGPGTRLTVL.

CDR3 in DNA: TGTGCCAGCAGTGGGGCAGGGGTGGCCGGGGAGCTGTTTTTT. Encoded protein: CASSGAGVAGELFF. The rearrangement links TRBV9 to TRBJ2-2; a possible D gene is TRBD1 (6 bases). CDR3 length equals 14 residues. The germline gives CDR1 SGDLS, CDR2 YYNGEE. V was clipped by 5 bases and J by 6 bases, with 14 bases between them.

The V and J genes are TRBV5-1 and TRBJ2-7, with TRBD1 identical over 8 bases. The CDR3 length is 16 residues. CDR1 SGHRS and CDR2 YFSETQ come from the germline V gene. Trimming removed 1 base from V and 3 bases from J; junction bases left unmatched: 9. CDR3 sequence: CASSLQGAGGLYEQYF. The CDR3 DNA reads as TGCGCCAGCAGCTTGCAAGGGGCAGGGGGCCTCTACGAGCAGTACTTC.

The CDR3 protein is CASSVALAGGELFF. CDR3 coding DNA: TGTGCCAGCAGCGTAGCCCTAGCCGGCGGGGAGCTGTTTTTT. The V gene is TRBV9, the J gene TRBJ2-2; possibly TRBD2 for D (5 bases). The V and J ends lost 0 bases and 7 bases respectively, with 10 bases between them. Germline V lookup: CDR1 SGDLS, CDR2 YYNGEE. The CDR3 is made up of 14 amino acids. Drawing the rest from reference TRBV9 and TRBJ2-2, the complete variable domain is DSGVTQTPKHLITATGQRVTLRCSPRSGDLSVYWYQQSLDQGLQFLIQYYNGEERAKGNILERFSAQQFPDLHSELNLSSLELGDSALYFCASSVALAGGELFFGEGSRLTVL.

Only one count was recorded for this clone. The same CDR3 can be traced to other DNA sequences in this sample. The chain couples TRBV29-1 to TRBJ2-5; D is possibly TRBD2 (6 bases). CDR3 length equals 10 residues. V lost 7 bases and J lost 5, with 8 bases in between. Germline V CDR1 and CDR2: SQVTM, ANQGSEA. CDR3 sequence: CSAGGETQYF. CDR3 DNA sequence: TGCAGCGCTGGGGGGGAGACCCAGTACTTC.

The V gene is TRBV5-5, the J gene TRBJ2-1, with D maybe TRBD2 (6 bases). The CDR3 is 14 amino acids. V shed 4 bases and J shed 7 bases, with 15 bases lying between them. The germline V gene has CDR1 SGHKS and CDR2 YYEKEE (reference sequence). The CDR3 nucleotides read TGTGCCAGCAGCCACATTCACGCGGGGAATGAGCAGTTCTTC. Protein sequence: CASSHIHAGNEQFF. Using reference TRBV5-5 and TRBJ2-1 for the parts outside the CDR3, the full variable domain is DAGVTQSPTHLIKTRGQQVTLRCSPISGHKSVSWYQQVLGQGPQFIFQYYEKEERGRGNFPDRFSARQFPNYSSELNVNALLLGDSALYLCASSHIHAGNEQFFGPGTRLTVL.

The chain has TRBV5-6 and TRBJ2-7, with unresolved D. CDR3 length equals 9 residues. CDR1 is SGHDT and CDR2 is YYEEEE in the germline V gene. The V end was cut by 0 bases, the J end by 12 bases, with 4 bases between. The CDR3 sequence is CASSLEGYF. CDR3 DNA sequence: TGTGCCAGCAGCTTGGAGGGGTACTTC. Using reference TRBV5-6 and TRBJ2-7 for the parts outside the CDR3, the full variable domain is DAGVTQSPTHLIKTRGQQVTLRCSPKSGHDTVSWYQQALGQGPQFIFQYYEEEERQRGNFPDRFSGHQFPNYSSELNVNALLLGDSALYLCASSLEGYFGPGTRLTVT.

There are a few counts of this clone. The rearrangement links TRBV7-9 to TRBJ2-1; D may be TRBD2 (6 bases). Germline V gives CDR1 SEHNR, CDR2 FQNEAQ (reference sequence). With 0 bases removed from V and 8 bases from J, the gap between germline ends came to 11 bases. The CDR3 loop spans 14 amino acids. The CDR3 nucleotides read TGTGCCAGCAGCTTAGCCGGGGGTTTCCATGAGCAGTTCTTC. It codes for CASSLAGGFHEQFF.

This clone was detected once. This chain connects TRBV5-1 to TRBJ2-7; D perhaps matches TRBD1 (6 bases). This CDR3 comprises 14 residues. V gave up 2 bases and J gave up 6 bases, with 15 bases separating them. Germline CDR1 SGHRS, CDR2 YFSETQ. CDR3 region: CASSLEITGSEQYF. The CDR3 nucleotides are TGCGCCAGCAGCTTAGAAATTACAGGGTCCGAGCAGTACTTC. Full variable domain (remainder filled in from reference TRBV5-1 and TRBJ2-7): KAGVTQTPRYLIKTRGQQVTLSCSPISGHRSVSWYQQTPGQGLQFLFEYFSETQRNKGNFPGRFSGRQFSNSRSEMNVSTLELGDSALYLCASSLEITGSEQYFGPGTRLTVT.

The rearrangement joins TRBV30 to TRBJ1-1; perhaps TRBD1 as D (5 bases). Trimming took off 3 bases at V and 3 bases at J, with 20 bases between the two ends. The CDR3 has 16 amino acids. The germline V gene has CDR1 GTSNPN and CDR2 SVGIG (reference sequence). The CDR3: CAWRNPGGRVYTEAFF. For the CDR3, the DNA is TGTGCCTGGAGAAACCCGGGGGGGAGAGTGTACACTGAAGCTTTCTTT.

The chain links TRBV30 to TRBJ2-3; D might be TRBD1 (6 bases). The germline V gene encodes CDR1 GTSNPN and CDR2 SVGIG (reference sequence). The CDR3 contains 15 residues. V lost 2 bases to trimming and J lost 4 bases, with 16 bases between them. The CDR3 loop is CAWSHRTAAPDTQYF. The DNA for the CDR3 is TGTGCCTGGAGTCACAGGACAGCTGCCCCAGATACGCAGTATTTT.

The chain combines TRBV7-2 with TRBJ1-1; perhaps TRBD1 as D (6 bases). Germline assignment: CDR1 SGHTA and CDR2 FQGNSA. V was trimmed by 5 bases and J by 4 bases, leaving 17 bases between them. CDR3 size: 15 residues. The CDR3 bases are TGTGCCAGCAGCCTGGAACAGGGAGTGGGCACTGAAGCTTTCTTT. It specifies CASSLEQGVGTEAFF.

V is TRBV6-1 and J is TRBJ2-3; no firm D call. From germline, CDR1 is MNHNS and CDR2 SASEGT. The V gene lost 5 bases and the J gene lost 2 bases, with 11 bases spanning the gap. This CDR3 has 14 residues. The CDR3 DNA sequence: TGTGCCAGCAGTCCACGCAGATACACAGATACGCAGTATTTT. It yields the protein CASSPRRYTDTQYF.